Described below is a single T cell receptor beta chain sequence and its context. It was CD45RO-negative cells, positively selected for CCR7, that made up naive CD8 cells, with terminally differentiated effector memory CD45RA+ cells excluded. The study enrolled healthy HIV-negative adults without recent acute infections or vaccinations as donors. Replicate PCRs for sorted subsets used around 200 ng DNA; this equaled 25,000 to 35,000 T cell genomes. The protocol was immunoSEQ multiplex PCR, while the TCRdb copy is restricted to in-frame clones and leaves out a portion. The table lists roughly 600,000 clones, 95% to 98% of them singletons, with roughly 0.29% in the top ten. The data are from a study of shared clonotypes between healthy human individuals. Study overall: Every donor yielded three CD4 naive, three CD4 memory, two CD8 naive and one CD8 memory plate.

V was cut by 6 bases and J by 0 bases, with 9 bases left in between. This CDR3 is built from 13 residues. CDR1 and CDR2 from the germline V gene are MNHEY and SMNVEV (reference sequence). V and J are TRBV27 and TRBJ2-7; TRBD1 is a possible D gene (6 bases). This clonotype was sampled from a man younger than 40 in good health. Material: naive CD8+ T cells sorted from blood. CDR3 nucleotide sequence: TGTGCCAGCAGGGGGGCAAGCTCCTACGAGCAGTACTTC. As protein: CASRGASSYEQYF.